This is a list of T cell receptor beta chains from one sample in a study of regulatory T cells in long-lasting Graves disease. TCRdb re-called the multiplex PCR reads through MiXCR, storing one row per CDR3 protein. The sample yields a few hundred thousand distinct CDR3 sequences, around a fifth seen once. This sample comprised peripheral blood mononuclear cells (PBMCs), obtained when the disease was refractory, from a patient treated with antithyroid drugs. All receptors come from a female donor with Graves disease. Each CDR3 is given with its conserved first and last residue. Fields, in order: D gene, V gene, clone size, J gene, CDR3 DNA, CDR3 protein. D genes are given only for firm matches. Size tells how often a clone was seen (once, few, many) or the class of an expanded clone, and some rows leave it out.

D gene: TRBD1; V gene: TRBV7-8; clone size: NA; J gene: TRBJ1-2; CDR3 DNA: TGTGCCAGCAGCTTGGAACAGGGGGCTTGGGGCTACACCTTC; CDR3 protein: CASSLEQGAWGYTF
D gene: NA; V gene: TRBV2; clone size: many; J gene: TRBJ1-2; CDR3 DNA: TGTGCCAGCAGTCAGAACAGAGGCTATGGCTACACCTTC; CDR3 protein: CASSQNRGYGYTF
D gene: TRBD2; V gene: TRBV9; clone size: few; J gene: TRBJ2-7; CDR3 DNA: TGTGCCAGCAGCGTCGGGACTAGCGTCTCCTACGAGCAGTACTTC; CDR3 protein: CASSVGTSVSYEQYF
D gene: NA; V gene: TRBV18; clone size: NA; J gene: TRBJ1-4; CDR3 DNA: TGTGCCAGCTCACCCAAATTTGGAACCAATGAAAAACTGTTTTTT; CDR3 protein: CASSPKFGTNEKLFF
D gene: NA; V gene: TRBV5-8; clone size: NA; J gene: TRBJ1-5; CDR3 DNA: TGTGCCAGCAACTTGTCATTTTCGGGTGGATTAAATCAGCCCCAGCATTTT; CDR3 protein: CASNLSFSGGLNQPQHF
D gene: NA; V gene: TRBV28; clone size: many; J gene: TRBJ1-2; CDR3 DNA: TGTGCCAGCAGGAGGGACGTTAACTATGGCTACACCTTC; CDR3 protein: CASRRDVNYGYTF
D gene: NA; V gene: TRBV10-3; clone size: few; J gene: TRBJ1-6; CDR3 DNA: TGTGCCATCAGTGACGACAGTACTTCACCCCTCCACTTT; CDR3 protein: CAISDDSTSPLHF
D gene: NA; V gene: TRBV7-9; clone size: NA; J gene: TRBJ1-2; CDR3 DNA: TGTGCCAGCAGCTTAGCAACGGGGCCGGGGGGCTACACCTTC; CDR3 protein: CASSLATGPGGYTF
D gene: NA; V gene: TRBV29-1; clone size: many; J gene: TRBJ1-3; CDR3 DNA: TGCAGCGTGGGGCTCAGCGGTAACACCATATATTTT; CDR3 protein: CSVGLSGNTIYF
D gene: TRBD2; V gene: TRBV6-2/TRBV6-3; clone size: many; J gene: TRBJ2-7; CDR3 DNA: TGTGCCAGCAGCCGAGGACTAGCGGGAGTCCACGAGCAGTACTTC; CDR3 protein: CASSRGLAGVHEQYF
D gene: TRBD1; V gene: TRBV18; clone size: few; J gene: TRBJ2-5; CDR3 DNA: TGTGCCAGCTCACGCTACCCTGGACAGGGGGTACAAGAGACCCAGTACTTC; CDR3 protein: CASSRYPGQGVQETQYF
D gene: NA; V gene: TRBV10-3; clone size: many; J gene: TRBJ2-4; CDR3 DNA: TGTGCCACACAATCCCTAGCCAAAAACATTCAGTACTTC; CDR3 protein: CATQSLAKNIQYF
D gene: TRBD1; V gene: TRBV28; clone size: many; J gene: TRBJ1-2; CDR3 DNA: TGTGCCGTAGGACCGGGACAGCCCTATGGCTACACCTTC; CDR3 protein: CAVGPGQPYGYTF
D gene: NA; V gene: TRBV7-3; clone size: NA; J gene: TRBJ1-2; CDR3 DNA: TGTGCCAGCAGCTTGGGGGACGGGAATAGCTATGGCTACACCTTC; CDR3 protein: CASSLGDGNSYGYTF
D gene: NA; V gene: TRBV30; clone size: few; J gene: TRBJ1-1; CDR3 DNA: TGTGCCTGGAGCACTGGCGGGGTGATATTT; CDR3 protein: CAWSTGGVIF
D gene: NA; V gene: TRBV6-5; clone size: many; J gene: TRBJ1-5; CDR3 DNA: TGTGCCAGCAGGTACAGGGTAAAACAGCCCCAGCATTTT; CDR3 protein: CASRYRVKQPQHF
D gene: NA; V gene: TRBV29-1; clone size: NA; J gene: TRBJ1-1; CDR3 DNA: TGCAGCGTTGAAGAGGTACCGGGAGCTGAAGCTTTCTTT; CDR3 protein: CSVEEVPGAEAFF
D gene: NA; V gene: TRBV6-1; clone size: many; J gene: TRBJ1-1; CDR3 DNA: TGTGCCAGCAGTCGAGGAGGGTACACTGAAGCTTTCTTT; CDR3 protein: CASSRGGYTEAFF
D gene: TRBD1; V gene: TRBV28; clone size: many; J gene: TRBJ2-5; CDR3 DNA: TGTGCCATCGTCCCGGGACAGGGGTTCCGAGAGACCCAGTACTTC; CDR3 protein: CAIVPGQGFRETQYF
D gene: NA; V gene: TRBV20-1; clone size: NA; J gene: TRBJ2-5; CDR3 DNA: TGCAGTGCGACCGGGGACAACAAAGAGACCCAGTACTTC; CDR3 protein: CSATGDNKETQYF
D gene: NA; V gene: TRBV28; clone size: many; J gene: TRBJ2-5; CDR3 DNA: TGTGCCAGCAGTACAACCCCCTGGTCCGGGGGTCAAGAGACCCAGTACTTC; CDR3 protein: CASSTTPWSGGQETQYF
D gene: NA; V gene: TRBV6-1; clone size: NA; J gene: TRBJ2-2; CDR3 DNA: TGTGCCAGCATGAGTGGGGGACCAAACACCGGGGAGCTGTTTTTT; CDR3 protein: CASMSGGPNTGELFF
D gene: NA; V gene: TRBV20-1; clone size: few; J gene: TRBJ2-7; CDR3 DNA: TGCAGTGCCCTGGACCGCTACGAGCAGTACTTC; CDR3 protein: CSALDRYEQYF
D gene: NA; V gene: TRBV19; clone size: NA; J gene: TRBJ2-7; CDR3 DNA: TGTGCCAGTAGTCTGTTCGGCGGCGAGCAGTACTTC; CDR3 protein: CASSLFGGEQYF
D gene: TRBD1; V gene: TRBV18; clone size: NA; J gene: TRBJ1-6; CDR3 DNA: TGTGCCAGCTCACCCGGTGAGGGGAGGGGGCCTTCACCCCTCCACTTT; CDR3 protein: CASSPGEGRGPSPLHF
D gene: TRBD2; V gene: TRBV6-1; clone size: many; J gene: TRBJ2-7; CDR3 DNA: TGTGCCAGCAGCCCGGGACTAGCGACAACCTACGAGCAGTACTTC; CDR3 protein: CASSPGLATTYEQYF
D gene: NA; V gene: TRBV11-2; clone size: many; J gene: TRBJ1-2; CDR3 DNA: TGTGCCAGCAGCTTGGGGACGGAGTCGTCTTTAGGCTACACCTTC; CDR3 protein: CASSLGTESSLGYTF
D gene: NA; V gene: TRBV30; clone size: few; J gene: TRBJ1-1; CDR3 DNA: TGTGCCTGGAATACAGGGATTGACACTGAAGCTTTCTTT; CDR3 protein: CAWNTGIDTEAFF